This passage covers 32 T cell receptor beta chains from one sample sequenced in a study of PD-L1 blockade in urothelial cancer. As for time point: pretreatment peripheral blood. Produced via immunoSEQ multiplex PCR; TCRdb's table is partial and in-frame only. The table records 45,000 to 60,000 clones, 82% of them present only once. The specimen was PBMCs, collected around atezolizumab (anti-PD-L1) treatment. Every receptor here comes from a man aged 45-60 years with urothelial cancer.

This chain joins TRBV11-1 and TRBJ2-6, with D maybe TRBD2 (5 bases). The germline V and J ends were trimmed by 1 base and 1 base, with 14 bases remaining between them. CDR1 SGHAT and CDR2 FQDESV come from the germline V gene (reference sequence). CDR3 length: 18 amino acids. The CDR3 loop is CASSLEGHGVSGANVLTF. The CDR3, as DNA: TGTGCCAGCAGCTTAGAGGGCCACGGGGTGTCTGGGGCCAACGTCCTGACTTTC.

This CDR3 is CASSFIKRGAQNEQFF. The CDR3 DNA reads as TGTGCCAGCAGCTTTATTAAGCGGGGGGCACAAAATGAGCAGTTCTTC. The genes are TRBV5-6 and TRBJ2-1, with 9 bases fitting TRBD2. The junction had 10 bases not matched to a gene; V was cut back by 2 bases and J by 7 bases. Germline CDR1 reads SGHDT; CDR2 reads YYEEEE. The CDR3 contains 16 residues.

The chain couples TRBV30 to TRBJ2-7; maybe TRBD2 (6 bases). In germline, CDR1 is GTSNPN, CDR2 SVGIG (reference sequence). This CDR3 is 15 amino acids long. The V end lost 5 bases, the J end lost 0 bases, and 17 bases lay between the germline ends. CDR3 in amino acids: CAWGRGGRISYEQYF. The DNA of the CDR3 is TGTGCCTGGGGGCGGGGCGGGCGGATCTCCTACGAGCAGTACTTC.

This clone has just a few counts. This chain uses TRBV2 with TRBJ1-2; maybe TRBD1 (5 bases). CDR3 length equals 14 residues. Germline V gene data show CDR1 as SNHLY and CDR2 as FYNNEI. The V end was cut by 2 bases, the J end by 7 bases, with 14 bases between. The CDR3, as DNA: TGTGCCAGCAGTGAATCGGGGGGGAGTGGTGGCTACACCTTC. Translating it yields CASSESGGSGGYTF.

The rearrangement uses TRBV2 and TRBJ1-3, with D tentatively TRBD1 (5 bases). This CDR3 spans 13 amino acids. Germline CDR1 and CDR2: SNHLY and FYNNEI. V lost 6 bases and J lost 1, with 7 bases in between. The CDR3 sequence is CASSPGSGNTIYF. The CDR3 nucleotides read TGTGCCAGCAGCCCAGGGTCTGGAAACACCATATATTTT.

The chain carries TRBV11-2 and TRBJ1-1; D is ambiguous. The CDR3 totals 16 residues. V was clipped by 2 bases and J by 1 base, with 14 bases between them. Per the germline V gene, CDR1 is SGHAT and CDR2 is FQNNGV. The CDR3 loop reads CASSLREVVGNTEAFF. DNA of the CDR3: TGTGCCAGCAGCTTAAGAGAGGTTGTGGGGAACACTGAAGCTTTCTTT.

This sequence joins TRBV6-1 and TRBJ2-7, with TRBD1 matching over 10 bases. This CDR3 has 14 amino acids. V trimming: 6 bases; J trimming: 3 bases; junction bases outside the gene matches: 5. Germline CDR1 is MNHNS and CDR2 is SASEGT. The CDR3 spells CASRGTGASYEQYF. The CDR3 bases are TGTGCCAGCAGGGGGACAGGGGCCAGCTACGAGCAGTACTTC.

With regard to this clone: Germline is not matched at one junction end, which may reflect a read error. The chain couples TRBV7-7 to TRBJ2-5, with D unclear. From germline, CDR1 is SSHAT and CDR2 FNYEAQ (reference sequence). The CDR3 spans 14 residues. The CDR3 loop is CASSLFGNQETQYF. In DNA form, the CDR3 reads TGTGCTAGCAGCTTATTTGGCAACCAAGAGACCCAGTACTTC.

This chain joins TRBV29-1 and TRBJ2-7; 8 bases are a match to TRBD2. Per germline, CDR1 SQVTM and CDR2 ANQGSEA. The length of the CDR3 is 13 residues. V was pared by 6 bases and J by 2 bases, with 6 bases of the junction left unmatched. CDR3 DNA sequence: TGCAGCGTGGAAAGCGGGAGCCCCTACGAGCAGTACTTC. Its protein is CSVESGSPYEQYF.

V usage is TRBV5-6 and J usage is TRBJ2-3; 8 bases align to TRBD1. V was clipped by 4 bases and J by 3 bases; unmatched bases: 7. CDR1 and CDR2 from the germline V gene are SGHDT and YYEEEE. This CDR3 region has 15 residues. The CDR3: CASSLGTGRTDTQYF. CDR3 coding DNA: TGTGCCAGCAGCCTCGGGACAGGTAGGACAGATACGCAGTATTTT.

V and J are TRBV9 and TRBJ2-7; TRBD1 matches 11 bases. Germline CDR1 reads SGDLS; CDR2 reads YYNGEE. The CDR3 totals 13 residues. V was clipped by 3 bases and J by 7 bases; unmatched bases: 3. CDR3 nucleotide sequence: TGTGCCAGCAGCGGGACAGGGGGCCAGGAGCAGTACTTC. Translation gives CASSGTGGQEQYF.

This clone was recorded a few times. The chain joins TRBV9 to TRBJ1-1, with D hard to call. The CDR3 is made up of 15 amino acids. Germline loops: CDR1 SGDLS, CDR2 YYNGEE. V lost 0 bases to trimming and J lost 0 bases, with 9 bases between them. CDR3 amino acids: CASSVVPTLNTEAFF. The DNA of the CDR3 is TGTGCCAGCAGCGTAGTCCCGACACTGAACACTGAAGCTTTCTTT.

The chain combines TRBV28 with TRBJ1-2, with TRBD1 as a possible D gene (5 bases). With 3 bases removed from V and 5 bases from J, the gap between germline ends came to 13 bases. CDR3 length equals 14 residues. The germline CDR1 and CDR2 sequences are MDHEN and SYDVKM. The CDR3 reads CASSLGGFYYGYTF. The CDR3 DNA reads TGTGCCAGCAGTTTGGGGGGGTTTTATTATGGCTACACCTTC.

This clone was detected once. The V call is TRBV4-1, the J call TRBJ2-1, with D maybe TRBD1 (5 bases). CDR1 and CDR2 from the germline V gene are MGHRA and YSYEKL. The V end was cut by 2 bases, the J end by 6 bases, with 14 bases between. This CDR3 has 15 amino acids. The CDR3 coding sequence is TGCGCCAGCAGCCAATCCGACAGAGGCGTCAATGAGCAGTTCTTC. This codes for CASSQSDRGVNEQFF.

This chain joins TRBV5-4 and TRBJ2-7; possible D gene TRBD1, 5 bases. This CDR3 contains 13 residues. CDR1 SGHNT and CDR2 YYREEE come from the germline V gene (reference sequence). V lost 0 bases to trimming and J lost 4 bases, with 8 bases between them. The CDR3 coding sequence is TGTGCCAGCAGCTTGGTAGGGGTTTACGAGCAGTACTTC. Translation: CASSLVGVYEQYF.

J is TRBJ2-3 and V is TRBV4-1; 7 bases map to TRBD2. Germline V lookup: CDR1 MGHRA, CDR2 YSYEKL. With 3 bases clipped from V and 0 bases from J, the junction kept 9 bases outside the gene matches. This CDR3 region has 17 residues. CDR3 in amino acids: CASSHQRGAGSTDTQYF. CDR3 sequence (DNA): TGCGCCAGCAGCCATCAGAGAGGAGCGGGAAGCACAGATACGCAGTATTTT.

The chain employs TRBV29-1 and TRBJ2-1; tentatively, D is TRBD2 (6 bases). The germline V gene encodes CDR1 SQVTM and CDR2 ANQGSEA. The CDR3 contains 17 residues. V lost 3 bases to trimming and J lost 4 bases, with 22 bases between them. The CDR3 sequence is CSVDRAGGQGDYNEQFF. CDR3 nucleotide sequence: TGCAGCGTTGACCGAGCCGGAGGGCAGGGTGATTACAATGAGCAGTTCTTC.

The gene calls are TRBV27 and TRBJ2-3; TRBD2 matches at 7 bases. This CDR3 is built from 19 residues. After removal of 4 bases from V and 0 bases from J, the junction contained 16 bases not matched to a gene. From germline, CDR1 is MNHEY and CDR2 SMNVEV (reference sequence). CDR3 DNA sequence: TGTGCCAGCAGTTCCGGACTAGACATCGTCCTAGAGAGCACAGATACGCAGTATTTT. It specifies CASSSGLDIVLESTDTQYF.

This chain connects TRBV4-1 to TRBJ1-3; 8 bases are shared with TRBD1. Germline V gene lookup returns CDR1 MGHRA and CDR2 YSYEKL. The CDR3 runs to 15 residues. The J segment lost 7 bases and the V segment lost 4 bases, leaving 9 bases of the junction unmatched. The CDR3 DNA sequence: TGCGCCAGCAGCCGACAAACGGGACAGGCTAACACCATATATTTT. This encodes CASSRQTGQANTIYF.

The CDR3 sequence is CASIGGVSYNEQFF. The DNA of the CDR3 is TGTGCCAGCATTGGTGGAGTCTCCTACAATGAGCAGTTCTTC. The genes are TRBV5-6 and TRBJ2-1; D ambiguous. Trimming left V 6 bases short and J 0 bases short, with 10 bases between. The CDR3 spans 14 residues. Germline CDR1 SGHDT, CDR2 YYEEEE.

The chain uses TRBV19 and TRBJ1-1; 8 positions agree with TRBD1. Germline V gene lookup returns CDR1 LNHDA and CDR2 SQIVND (reference sequence). Trimming at V came to 5 bases and at J to 5 bases, leaving 4 bases not matched to a gene. CDR3 length equals 13 residues. The DNA of the CDR3 is TGTGCCAGTAGTGCCAGACAGGGGACTGAAGCTTTCTTT. It encodes CASSARQGTEAFF.

The chain carries TRBV14 and TRBJ1-6; D gene uncertain. CDR1 SGHDN and CDR2 FVKESK come from the germline V gene. V lost 1 base and J 7 bases, leaving 11 bases between the germline ends. CDR3 size: 15 residues. The CDR3 here is CASSQVQRANSPLHF. Here the CDR3 DNA reads TGTGCCAGCAGCCAAGTACAGAGGGCAAATTCACCCCTCCACTTT.

This rearrangement joins TRBV19 to TRBJ1-1, with 7 bases matching TRBD1. The CDR3 is made up of 12 amino acids. CDR1 and CDR2 (germline): LNHDA, SQIVND (reference sequence). The V gene end was trimmed by 4 bases and the J gene end by 10 bases; junction bases not matched to a gene: 6. The CDR3 reads CASSTRQGAAFF. The CDR3 coding sequence is TGTGCCAGTAGTACTAGACAGGGTGCAGCTTTCTTT.

The chain carries TRBV5-1 and TRBJ1-2; the D gene is possibly TRBD1 (5 bases). The V gene's germline CDR1 is SGHRS and CDR2 YFSETQ. Trimming took off 2 bases at V and 8 bases at J, with 16 bases between the two ends. The CDR3 has 14 amino acids. In DNA form, the CDR3 reads TGCGCCAGCAGCTTCAGCCCGACCCAGGGCGGCTACACCTTC. Amino acids: CASSFSPTQGGYTF.

This clone is a singleton in its sample. V and J are TRBV27 and TRBJ1-3; 12 bases are a match to TRBD1. Germline V lookup: CDR1 MNHEY, CDR2 SMNVEV (reference sequence). The CDR3 contains 18 residues. V lost 0 bases, J lost 3 bases, and 6 bases stayed unmatched. The chain's CDR3 is CASSLSGTGGVGGNTIYF. In DNA, the CDR3 is TGTGCCAGCAGTTTATCCGGGACAGGGGGCGTAGGTGGAAACACCATATATTTT.

The V gene is TRBV2, the J gene TRBJ2-7; possible D gene TRBD1, 5 bases. V lost 4 bases to trimming and J lost 1 base, with 8 bases between them. Germline V gives CDR1 SNHLY, CDR2 FYNNEI. This CDR3 spans 13 amino acids. The CDR3 is CASSVRVSYEQYV. CDR3 in DNA: TGTGCCAGCAGTGTCAGGGTTTCCTACGAGCAGTACGTC.

The chain uses TRBV7-9 and TRBJ2-3, with 9 bases lining up with TRBD2. Germline V gene sequence: CDR1 SEHNR, CDR2 FQNEAQ (reference sequence). The CDR3 spans 15 residues. Trimming took 6 bases from V and 0 from J; bases not matched to a gene: 4. CDR3 residues: CASRLTSGSTDTQYF. As DNA, the CDR3 is TGTGCCAGCAGACTGACTAGCGGCAGCACAGATACGCAGTATTTT.

The chain employs TRBV6-1 and TRBJ2-7; D perhaps matches TRBD1 (6 bases). The germline V gene has CDR1 MNHNS and CDR2 SASEGT. Trimming pared 4 bases from V and 0 bases from J, leaving 10 bases between. This CDR3 region has 14 residues. This CDR3 reads CASSGQVGSYEQYF. In DNA form, the CDR3 reads TGTGCCAGCAGTGGACAGGTTGGCTCCTACGAGCAGTACTTC.

The chain carries TRBV10-3 and TRBJ1-2, with TRBD1 matching 7 bases. CDR1 is ENHRY, CDR2 SYGVKD, per germline. CDR3 length: 14 residues. Trimming took 7 bases from V and 3 from J; bases not matched to a gene: 8. The CDR3 DNA follows: TGTGCCATCAATCCTCAGGGGGAGCACTATGGCTACACCTTC. Translation gives CAINPQGEHYGYTF.

The CDR3 loop reads CAIRIGQTYQETQYF. In nucleotides, the CDR3 is TGTGCCATCAGGATTGGACAGACGTACCAAGAGACCCAGTACTTC. The chain joins TRBV10-3 to TRBJ2-5; D might be TRBD1 (6 bases). This CDR3 is built from 15 residues. Germline CDR1 reads ENHRY; CDR2 reads SYGVKD. The germline V and J ends were trimmed by 6 bases and 0 bases, with 14 bases remaining between them.

V usage is TRBV5-4 and J usage is TRBJ2-7; 8 bases fit TRBD2. CDR3 length: 14 amino acids. Germline loops: CDR1 SGHNT, CDR2 YYREEE (reference sequence). The ends lost 4 bases at V and 2 bases at J; junction bases unmatched: 5. CDR3 bases: TGTGCCAGCAGCGCCACTAGCGGACCCTACGAGCAGTACTTC. It is translated as CASSATSGPYEQYF.

The genes are TRBV29-1 and TRBJ2-1; TRBD2 matches at 11 bases. The germline gives CDR1 SQVTM, CDR2 ANQGSEA. With V trimmed by 5 bases and J by 5 bases, 8 bases remained unmatched. This CDR3 spans 15 amino acids. The CDR3 DNA reads as TGCAGCGTTTTCCCCGGGACTAGCGGCAACAATGAGCAGTTCTTC. Residues: CSVFPGTSGNNEQFF.